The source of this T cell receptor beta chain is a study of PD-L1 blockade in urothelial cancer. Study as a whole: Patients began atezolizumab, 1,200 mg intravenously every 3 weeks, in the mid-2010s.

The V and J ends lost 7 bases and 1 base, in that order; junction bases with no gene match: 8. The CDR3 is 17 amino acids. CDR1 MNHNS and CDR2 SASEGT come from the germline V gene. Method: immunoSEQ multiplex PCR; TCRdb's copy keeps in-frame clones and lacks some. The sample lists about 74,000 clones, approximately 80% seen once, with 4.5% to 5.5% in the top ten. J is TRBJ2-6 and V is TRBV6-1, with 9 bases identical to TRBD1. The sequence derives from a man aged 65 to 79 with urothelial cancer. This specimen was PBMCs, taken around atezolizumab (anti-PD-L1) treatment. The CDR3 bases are TGTGCCAGCACTGAGGGACAGGGAATTTCTGGGGCCAACGTCCTGACTTTC. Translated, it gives CASTEGQGISGANVLTF.